Listed here are 8 T cell receptor beta chains from one sample, sequenced in a study of blood T cell repertoires in COVID-19. Repertoires were generated with immunoSEQ multiplex PCR, while TCRdb's copy carries only in-frame clones and drops some. The table records about 81,000 clones, roughly 90% of them present only once. The sample consisted of peripheral blood. Source of these receptors: a man aged 65 to 79 with active or convalescent COVID-19.

V and J are TRBV5-4 and TRBJ2-7; TRBD1 might be the D (6 bases). This CDR3 is built from 15 residues. V lost 4 bases to trimming and J lost 3 bases, with 17 bases between them. Germline V gene sequence: CDR1 SGHNT, CDR2 YYREEE (reference sequence). CDR3 sequence reads: CASSPDGGGNYEQYF. The CDR3 DNA reads TGTGCCAGCAGCCCTGATGGTGGGGGCAACTACGAGCAGTACTTC.

This clone was seen only a few times. The chain uses TRBV6-2 or TRBV6-3 and TRBJ1-5; D is perhaps TRBD1 (6 bases). CDR3 length: 14 residues. V dropped 2 bases and J dropped 7 bases, with 12 bases sitting between them. Per germline, CDR1 MNHEY and CDR2 SVGEGT. Written as DNA, the CDR3 is TGTGCCAGCAGTTACAACAGGGCGGACCAGCCCCAGCATTTT. It yields the protein CASSYNRADQPQHF.

The V gene is TRBV4-3, the J gene TRBJ2-7; D not resolved. Germline CDR1 is LGHNA and CDR2 is YSLEER. Trimming took 0 bases from V and 3 from J, leaving 12 bases between them. The CDR3 contains 15 residues. CDR3 nucleotide sequence: TGCGCCAGCAGCCAAGATCCGAGTCCCTACTACGAGCAGTACTTC. This sequence encodes CASSQDPSPYYEQYF.

The V and J genes are TRBV4-3 and TRBJ1-2; no clear D. Germline CDR1 LGHNA, CDR2 YSLEER. This CDR3 comprises 15 residues. Trimming cost V 0 bases and J 0 bases, with 8 bases left between them. CDR3 in DNA: TGCGCCAGCAGCCAAGATTCCAGGACTAACTATGGCTACACCTTC. Translation gives CASSQDSRTNYGYTF.

The V and J genes are TRBV24-1 and TRBJ1-1, with 10 positions matching TRBD1. The junction had 5 bases not matched to a gene; V was cut back by 2 bases and J by 3 bases. This CDR3 spans 16 amino acids. CDR1 and CDR2 (germline): KGHDR, SFDVKD. The CDR3, as DNA: TGTGCCACCAGTGATTCGACAGGGGGCGGGTACACTGAAGCTTTCTTT. Protein sequence: CATSDSTGGGYTEAFF.

This clone has a single count. The CDR3, as DNA: TGCGCCAGCAGCTTGGGACAGTACACAGATACGCAGTATTTT. Residues: CASSLGQYTDTQYF. The chain combines TRBV5-1 with TRBJ2-3, with D perhaps matching TRBD1 (5 bases). The CDR3 loop spans 14 amino acids. Trimming shortened V by 0 bases and J by 2 bases, and 7 bases separated the two germline ends. Looked up from germline, CDR1 is SGHRS and CDR2 is YFSETQ.

The genes are TRBV5-1 and TRBJ1-4, with 11 bases matching TRBD1. CDR1 and CDR2 (germline): SGHRS, YFSETQ. CDR3 length: 13 residues. The ends lost 7 bases at V and 8 bases at J; junction bases unmatched: 4. This CDR3 is CASQRTGGEKLFF. Written as DNA, the CDR3 is TGCGCCAGCCAGAGGACAGGGGGCGAAAAACTGTTTTTT.

This chain uses TRBV9 with TRBJ2-3, with 10 bases lining up with TRBD2. There are 16 residues in the CDR3. Unmatched junction bases numbered 4, after V lost 0 bases and J lost 3 bases. From germline, CDR1 is SGDLS and CDR2 YYNGEE. Here the CDR3 reads CASSVGGTSATDTQYF. The CDR3 DNA sequence: TGTGCCAGCAGCGTAGGGGGGACTAGCGCAACAGATACGCAGTATTTT. The complete variable domain, with remaining parts taken from reference TRBV9 and TRBJ2-3, reads DSGVTQTPKHLITATGQRVTLRCSPRSGDLSVYWYQQSLDQGLQFLIQYYNGEERAKGNILERFSAQQFPDLHSELNLSSLELGDSALYFCASSVGGTSATDTQYFGPGTRLTVL.